The sequence of this T cell receptor (beta chain) was determined in a study of OX40 agonist ivuxolimab in advanced cancers. Study information: The dose-escalation cohort had hepatocellular carcinoma, melanoma, renal cell or head and neck cancer.

With regard to this clone: What it recognizes is unknown.

This table comes from immunoSEQ multiplex PCR, and its TCRdb copy is limited to in-frame clones, with some not included. Among about 67,000 clones listed, roughly 84% were seen once. Study-wide results and caveats: Certain nonresponders likewise exhibited a low normalized T-cell clonal expansion. Dosing at 0.1 to 3.0 mg/kg was accompanied by clonal expansion of CD4+ and CD8+ blood T cells by week 6.

This clonotype was obtained from an adult with an advanced solid tumor such as melanoma, head and neck, liver or kidney cancer. This specimen consisted of CD4+ or CD8+ T cells sorted from blood, obtained in a trial of the OX40 agonist ivuxolimab.

CDR3 DNA sequence: TGTGCCAGCAGCTTAGGGCAGGGAAGCTCCTACGAGCAGTACTTC. This encodes CASSLGQGSSYEQYF. This chain joins TRBV5-4 and TRBJ2-7; D is possibly TRBD1 (5 bases). The CDR3 is 15 amino acids. V was clipped by 2 bases and J by 0 bases, with 12 bases between them. Germline V CDR1 and CDR2: SGHNT, YYREEE (reference sequence).